The rows below give T cell receptor beta chains drawn from one sample of a study of shared clonotypes between healthy human individuals. Some clones are missing from TCRdb's copy, which holds only in-frame ones; the method was immunoSEQ multiplex PCR. The table shows over 850,000 clones, with approximately 78% occurring only once. Sequenced input: memory CD4+ T cells from PBMCs. These receptors all come from a man aged 18-30 years in good health. Some clones in this sample may be carry-over from other donors' samples. Both conserved end residues are part of each CDR3. A D gene is named only where the DNA matches it firmly. Part of the rows lack a size; the others show once, few, many or a class for expanded clones.

v_call,j_call,clone_size,d_call,cdr3_nt,cdr3_aa
TRBV2,TRBJ1-5,.,.,TGTGCCAGCGGTCAGGTTCCCAATCAGCCCCAGCATTTT,CASGQVPNQPQHF
TRBV25-1,TRBJ2-3,.,TRBD2,TGTGCCAGCAGTGAGGGACTAGCGGGAACAGATACGCAGTATTTT,CASSEGLAGTDTQYF
TRBV6-5,TRBJ2-3,once,.,TGTGCCAGCAGTTACTCGAATAGCGCGGACGCTAGGCATTTT,CASSYSNSADARHF
TRBV10-3,TRBJ1-1,.,.,TGTGCCATCAGTGGTGCCCCAGGACAGACGAACACTGAAGCTTTCTTT,CAISGAPGQTNTEAFF
TRBV19,TRBJ2-5,.,.,TGTGCCAGTAGAGACGACCAAGAGACCCAGTACTTC,CASRDDQETQYF
TRBV19,TRBJ2-7,once,.,TGTGCCAGTGGGGGGACGGAACCCTACGAGCAGTACTTC,CASGGTEPYEQYF
TRBV6-5,TRBJ2-5,.,.,TGTGCCAGCAGCCCAATTAAGGGTGGAGAGACCCAGTACTTC,CASSPIKGGETQYF
TRBV7-2,TRBJ2-5,.,TRBD2,TGTGCCAGCAGCTCTAGCGGGCAGGGGGAGACCCAGTACTTC,CASSSSGQGETQYF
TRBV27,TRBJ2-7,.,TRBD1,TGTGCCAGCAGTTTTGCGGGACAGGGGGTTTACGAGCAGTACTTC,CASSFAGQGVYEQYF
TRBV21-1,TRBJ2-6,.,.,TGTGCCAGCAGCAAACGGGATTCTGGGGCCAACGTCCTGACTTTC,CASSKRDSGANVLTF
TRBV28,TRBJ1-2,once,.,TGTGCCAGCAGTCCCCCCCTGGGGGGCTACACCTTC,CASSPPLGGYTF
TRBV14,TRBJ1-2,.,.,TGTGCCAGCAGCCAAGATCGACGGAGCTACACCTTC,CASSQDRRSYTF
TRBV2,TRBJ2-7,.,TRBD2,TGTGCCAGCAGTGAGGGACTAGCGAGGGTCTCCGAGCAGTACTTC,CASSEGLARVSEQYF
TRBV4-1,TRBJ1-3,.,.,TGCGCCAGCAGCCAAGAGCCCGTGATCTCTGGAAACACCATATATTTT,CASSQEPVISGNTIYF
TRBV28,TRBJ2-7,.,.,TGTGCCAGCAGTTTAGGGACTGGCTCGGGGGAGCAGTACTTC,CASSLGTGSGEQYF
TRBV5-1,TRBJ2-5,.,.,TGCGCCAGCAGCTTCGCCGAGACCCAGTACTTC,CASSFAETQYF
TRBV19,TRBJ1-1,.,.,TGTGCCAGTAAAATTTGGGGGAACACTGAAGCTTTCTTT,CASKIWGNTEAFF
TRBV27,TRBJ2-1,.,.,TGTGCCAGCAGTTTAGGGAATGAGCAGTTCTTC,CASSLGNEQFF
TRBV2,TRBJ2-2,few,.,TGTGCCAGCAAGAAGGAGAAGGCGAACACCGGGGAGCTGTTTTTT,CASKKEKANTGELFF
TRBV11-2,TRBJ1-1,few,.,TGTGCCAGCAGACCCGCAGGGTGGCCTGAAGCTTTCTTT,CASRPAGWPEAFF
TRBV30,TRBJ2-1,.,TRBD2,TGTGCCTGGACTAAACGGACTAGCGGTCTCAATGAGCAGTTCTTC,CAWTKRTSGLNEQFF
TRBV11-2,TRBJ1-6,.,.,TGTGCCAGCAGCTTAAGACGGGGGCGATCACCCCTCCACTTT,CASSLRRGRSPLHF
TRBV7-3,TRBJ2-7,.,.,TGTGCCAGCAGCTTAACGTTCGGCGGCTCCTACGAGCAGTACTTC,CASSLTFGGSYEQYF
TRBV18,TRBJ2-7,.,.,TGTGCCAGCTCACCATACAAAGCAAGCTTCCACTCCCGGGTCACGAACTACGAGCAGTACTTC,CASSPYKASFHSRVTNYEQYF
TRBV29-1,TRBJ2-1,.,.,TGCAGCGCAGGGGGGGAGTACTACAATGAGCAGTTCTTC,CSAGGEYYNEQFF
TRBV7-2,TRBJ1-5,.,TRBD1,TGTGCCAGCAGCTTTAGGGGACAGGGGGTCGTTCAGCCCCAGCATTTT,CASSFRGQGVVQPQHF
TRBV6-5,TRBJ2-5,.,.,TGTGCCAGCAGTTACCTGGGGTGGGAGACCCAGTACTTC,CASSYLGWETQYF
TRBV5-1,TRBJ2-5,.,.,TGCGCCAGCAGCTTGGGCCAGGCTGACGGGGAGACCCAGTACTTC,CASSLGQADGETQYF
TRBV7-3,TRBJ2-7,.,TRBD1,TGTGCCAGCAGCCCGACTACAGGGGGTGACTACGAGCAGTACTTC,CASSPTTGGDYEQYF
TRBV2,TRBJ2-5,.,.,TGTGCCAGCAGTGAAGCAGGGGGAGCTCAAGAGACCCAGTACTTC,CASSEAGGAQETQYF
TRBV12-5,TRBJ2-3,.,TRBD1,TGTGCTAGTGCGGTTGGGACAGCAACTAGCACAGATACGCAGTATTTT,CASAVGTATSTDTQYF
TRBV7-2,TRBJ2-7,.,TRBD2,TGTGCCAGCAGCTTAGGGACTAGCGGGACTTACGAGCAGTACTTC,CASSLGTSGTYEQYF
TRBV2,TRBJ1-4,.,TRBD1,TGTGCCAGCAGACAGGGACAGGGGTCAGAAAAACTGTTTTTT,CASRQGQGSEKLFF
TRBV7-3,TRBJ1-1,.,.,TGTGCCAGCAGCTTACTCGCAGGGGTAACTGAAGCTTTCTTT,CASSLLAGVTEAFF
TRBV9,TRBJ1-3,.,.,TGTGCCAGCAGCGATGACCACGGAAACACCATATATTTT,CASSDDHGNTIYF
TRBV28,TRBJ2-2,.,.,TGTGCCAGCGGTCGGAGGGAGCTGTTTTTT,CASGRRELFF
TRBV11-3,TRBJ2-1,once,.,TGTGCCAGCAGCCCCCTGGGTAGGTACAATGAGCAGTTCTTC,CASSPLGRYNEQFF